The source of this T cell receptor beta chain is a study of Graves' ophthalmopathy and Graves' hyperthyroidism. Germline assignment: CDR1 MNHNY and CDR2 SVGAGI (reference sequence). The CDR3 runs to 13 residues. With 2 bases removed from V and 5 bases from J, the gap between germline ends came to 10 bases. As concerns this clonotype: Its antigen is undetermined.

Symptoms, serum thyroxine and TRAb, thyroid ultrasound, and orbital computed tomography formed the diagnostic basis. The TCR beta CDR3 regions underwent amplification from RNA transcripts. Second-round multiplex PCR came after a first-round RT-PCR that employed HTBI primers. Each CDR3 protein is one row after TCRdb ran MiXCR on the multiplex PCR reads. The profile shows 900,000 to 1,200,000 distinct CDR3 sequences, 35% to 40% of them singletons. Study-wide results and caveats: Using 13 signatures, a model distinguished ophthalmopathy from stable hyperthyroidism, reaching about 90% sensitivity and 81.08% specificity. The model predicted progression of ophthalmopathy with a sensitivity of roughly 65%, and its specificity was roughly 77%. The authors also found most expanded thyroid clonotypes above 0.001 frequency in blood.

Sequencing input: peripheral blood or thyroid tissue (not recorded which). The TCR comes from an adult man with Graves' hyperthyroidism. This chain uses TRBV6-6 with TRBJ2-7, with TRBD1 as a possible D gene (5 bases). In nucleotides, the CDR3 is TGTGCCAGCAGTTACAGTCAGGGCCACGAGCAGTACTTC. Residues: CASSYSQGHEQYF.